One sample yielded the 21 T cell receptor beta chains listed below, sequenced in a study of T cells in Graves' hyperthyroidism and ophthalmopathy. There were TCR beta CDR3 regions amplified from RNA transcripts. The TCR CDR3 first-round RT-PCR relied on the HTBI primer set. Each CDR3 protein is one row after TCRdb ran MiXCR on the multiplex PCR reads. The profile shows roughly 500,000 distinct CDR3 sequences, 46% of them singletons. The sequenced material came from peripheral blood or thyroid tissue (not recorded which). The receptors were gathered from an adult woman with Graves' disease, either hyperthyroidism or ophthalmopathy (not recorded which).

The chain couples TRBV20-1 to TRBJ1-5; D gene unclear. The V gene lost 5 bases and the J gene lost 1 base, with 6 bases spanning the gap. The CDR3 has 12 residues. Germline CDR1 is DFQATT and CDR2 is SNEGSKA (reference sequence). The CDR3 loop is CSACGSNQPQHF. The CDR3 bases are TGCAGTGCTTGCGGAAGCAATCAGCCCCAGCATTTT.

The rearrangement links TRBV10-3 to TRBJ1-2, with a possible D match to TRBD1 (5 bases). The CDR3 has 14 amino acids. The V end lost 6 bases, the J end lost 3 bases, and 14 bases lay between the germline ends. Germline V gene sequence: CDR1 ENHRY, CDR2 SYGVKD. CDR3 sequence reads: CAIRHTGSDYGYTF. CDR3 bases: TGTGCCATCAGGCACACAGGCTCCGACTATGGCTACACCTTC.

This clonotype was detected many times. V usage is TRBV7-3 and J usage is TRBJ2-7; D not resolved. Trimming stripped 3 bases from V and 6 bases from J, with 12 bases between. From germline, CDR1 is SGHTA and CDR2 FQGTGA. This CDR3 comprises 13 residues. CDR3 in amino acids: CASSFSALGEQYF. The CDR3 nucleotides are TGTGCCAGCAGCTTCTCCGCCTTGGGCGAGCAGTACTTC.

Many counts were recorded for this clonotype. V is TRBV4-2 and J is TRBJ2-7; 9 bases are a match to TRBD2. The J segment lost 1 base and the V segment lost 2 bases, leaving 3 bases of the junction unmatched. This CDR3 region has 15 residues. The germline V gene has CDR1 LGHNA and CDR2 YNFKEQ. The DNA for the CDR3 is TGTGCCAGCAGCCAAACGACTAGCGGATCCTACGAGCAGTACTTC. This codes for CASSQTTSGSYEQYF.

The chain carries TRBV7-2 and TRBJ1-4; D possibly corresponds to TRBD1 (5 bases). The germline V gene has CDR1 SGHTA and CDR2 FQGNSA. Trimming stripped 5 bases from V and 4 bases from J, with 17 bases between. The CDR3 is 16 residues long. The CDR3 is CASSPGAPALNEKLFF. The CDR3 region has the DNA TGTGCCAGCAGCCCCGGGGCCCCCGCGCTTAATGAAAAACTGTTTTTT.

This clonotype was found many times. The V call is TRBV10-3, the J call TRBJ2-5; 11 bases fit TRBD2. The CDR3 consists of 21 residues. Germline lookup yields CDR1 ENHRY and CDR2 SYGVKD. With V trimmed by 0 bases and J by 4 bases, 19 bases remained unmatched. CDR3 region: CAISESLFPSGRSEMLETQYF. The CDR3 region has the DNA TGTGCCATCAGTGAGTCGCTTTTTCCTAGCGGGAGGAGCGAGATGTTAGAGACCCAGTACTTC.

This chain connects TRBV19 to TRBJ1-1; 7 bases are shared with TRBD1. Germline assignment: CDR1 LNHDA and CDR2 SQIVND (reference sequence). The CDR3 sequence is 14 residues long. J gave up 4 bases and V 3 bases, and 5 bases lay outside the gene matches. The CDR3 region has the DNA TGTGCCAGTAGTATCAGACAGGGAGGCACTGAAGCTTTCTTT. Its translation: CASSIRQGGTEAFF.

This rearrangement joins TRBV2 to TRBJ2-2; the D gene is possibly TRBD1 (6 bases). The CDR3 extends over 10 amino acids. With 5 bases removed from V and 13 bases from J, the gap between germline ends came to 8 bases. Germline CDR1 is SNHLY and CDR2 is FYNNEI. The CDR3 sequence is CASSSQGLFF. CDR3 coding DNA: TGTGCCAGCAGTTCACAGGGGCTGTTTTTT. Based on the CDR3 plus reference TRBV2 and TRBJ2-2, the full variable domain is EPEVTQTPSHQVTQMGQEVILRCVPISNHLYFYWYRQILGQKVEFLVSFYNNEISEKSEIFDDQFSVERPDGSNFTLKIRSTKLEDSAMYFCASSSQGLFFGEGSRLTVL.

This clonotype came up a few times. The CDR3 bases are TGTGCCAGCAGTTCAACAGGGTACGGAACCGGGGAGCTGTTTTTT. It specifies CASSSTGYGTGELFF. The chain combines TRBV28 with TRBJ2-2; a possible D gene is TRBD1 (6 bases). Germline lookup yields CDR1 MDHEN and CDR2 SYDVKM. Trimming removed 4 bases from V and 5 bases from J, with 14 bases in between. This CDR3 comprises 15 residues.

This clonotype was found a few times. The CDR3 DNA sequence: TGCGCCAGCAGCCAAGATACTCTCCGGACGGGGATGAACACTGAAGCTTTCTTT. The encoded protein is CASSQDTLRTGMNTEAFF. The genes are TRBV4-1 and TRBJ1-1; D is uncertain. The CDR3 totals 18 residues. The V gene's germline CDR1 is MGHRA and CDR2 YSYEKL. V was clipped by 0 bases and J by 0 bases, with 17 bases between them.

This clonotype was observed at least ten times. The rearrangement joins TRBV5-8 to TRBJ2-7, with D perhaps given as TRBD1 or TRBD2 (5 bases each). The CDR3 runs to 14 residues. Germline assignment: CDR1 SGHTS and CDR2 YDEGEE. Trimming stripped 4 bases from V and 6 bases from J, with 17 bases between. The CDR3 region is CASSRGPPSVEQYF. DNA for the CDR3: TGTGCCAGCAGCCGGGGACCCCCCTCGGTCGAGCAGTACTTC.

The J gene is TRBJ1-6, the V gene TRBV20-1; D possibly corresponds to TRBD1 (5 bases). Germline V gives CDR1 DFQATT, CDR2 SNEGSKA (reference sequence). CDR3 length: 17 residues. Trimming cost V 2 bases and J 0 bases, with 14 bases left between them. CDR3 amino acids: CSARNTGLSSYNSPLHF. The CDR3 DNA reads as TGCAGTGCTAGAAATACAGGCCTGAGCTCCTATAATTCACCCCTCCACTTT.

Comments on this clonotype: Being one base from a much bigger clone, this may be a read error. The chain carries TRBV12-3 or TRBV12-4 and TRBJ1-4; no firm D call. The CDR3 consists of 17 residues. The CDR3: CASSLRPGSGDNEKLSF. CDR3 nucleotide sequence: TGTGCCAGCAGTTTACGCCCAGGTAGTGGGGATAATGAAAAACTGTCTTTT.

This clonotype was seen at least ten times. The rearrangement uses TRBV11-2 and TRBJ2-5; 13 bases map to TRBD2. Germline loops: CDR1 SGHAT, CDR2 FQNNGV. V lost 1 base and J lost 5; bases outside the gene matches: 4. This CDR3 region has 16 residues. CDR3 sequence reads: CASSLGLAGGRETQYF. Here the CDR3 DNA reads TGTGCCAGCAGCTTAGGACTAGCGGGAGGCCGTGAGACCCAGTACTTC.

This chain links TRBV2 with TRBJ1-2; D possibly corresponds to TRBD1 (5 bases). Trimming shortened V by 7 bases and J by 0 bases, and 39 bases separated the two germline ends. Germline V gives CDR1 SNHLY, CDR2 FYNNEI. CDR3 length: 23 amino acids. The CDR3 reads CASNRGPLIGDLAPRIPNYGYTF. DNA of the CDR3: TGTGCCAGCAACCGTGGACCACTTATCGGGGACTTGGCCCCCCGGATTCCTAACTATGGCTACACCTTC. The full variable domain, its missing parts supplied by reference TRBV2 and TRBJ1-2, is EPEVTQTPSHQVTQMGQEVILRCVPISNHLYFYWYRQILGQKVEFLVSFYNNEISEKSEIFDDQFSVERPDGSNFTLKIRSTKLEDSAMYFCASNRGPLIGDLAPRIPNYGYTFGSGTRLTVV.

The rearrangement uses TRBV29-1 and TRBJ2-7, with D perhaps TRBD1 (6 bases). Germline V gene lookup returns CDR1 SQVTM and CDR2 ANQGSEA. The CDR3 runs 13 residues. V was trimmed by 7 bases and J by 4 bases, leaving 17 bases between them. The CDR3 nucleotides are TGCAGCGCCCAGCGACAGGACAGATACGAGCAGTACTTC. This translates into CSAQRQDRYEQYF.

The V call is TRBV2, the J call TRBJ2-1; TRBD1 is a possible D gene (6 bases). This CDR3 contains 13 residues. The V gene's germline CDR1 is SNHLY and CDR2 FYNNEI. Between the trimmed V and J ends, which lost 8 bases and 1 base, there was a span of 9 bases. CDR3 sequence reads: CASGGRSYNEQFF. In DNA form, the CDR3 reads TGTGCCAGCGGGGGCAGATCCTACAATGAGCAGTTCTTC.

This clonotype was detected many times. CDR3 protein: CASTPLGPNYEQYF. The CDR3 DNA sequence: TGTGCCAGCACTCCTCTAGGGCCCAACTACGAGCAGTACTTC. The V gene is TRBV6-6, the J gene TRBJ2-7; no definite D call. Germline assignment: CDR1 MNHNY and CDR2 SVGAGI (reference sequence). V dropped 7 bases and J dropped 3 bases, with 16 bases sitting between them. The CDR3 covers 14 residues.

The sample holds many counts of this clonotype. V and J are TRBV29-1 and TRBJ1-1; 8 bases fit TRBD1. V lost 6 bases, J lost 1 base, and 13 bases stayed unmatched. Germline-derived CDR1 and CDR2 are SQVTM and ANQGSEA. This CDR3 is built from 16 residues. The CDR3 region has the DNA TGCAGCGTCCGGTTGGGCTTGGGGACAGGGAACACTGAAGCTTTCTTT. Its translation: CSVRLGLGTGNTEAFF.

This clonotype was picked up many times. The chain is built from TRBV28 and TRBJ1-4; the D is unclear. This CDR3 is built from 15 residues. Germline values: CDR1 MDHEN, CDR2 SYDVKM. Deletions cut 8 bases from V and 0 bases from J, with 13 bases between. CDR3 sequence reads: CASGTAMSTNEKLFF. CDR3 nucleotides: TGTGCCAGCGGTACGGCGATGTCAACTAATGAAAAACTGTTTTTT.

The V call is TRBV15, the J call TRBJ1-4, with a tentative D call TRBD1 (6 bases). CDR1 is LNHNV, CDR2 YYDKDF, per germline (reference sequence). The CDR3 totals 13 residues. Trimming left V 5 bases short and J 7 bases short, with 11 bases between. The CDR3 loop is CATSHTRGEKLFF. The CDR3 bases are TGTGCCACCAGCCACACCAGGGGTGAAAAACTGTTTTTT.